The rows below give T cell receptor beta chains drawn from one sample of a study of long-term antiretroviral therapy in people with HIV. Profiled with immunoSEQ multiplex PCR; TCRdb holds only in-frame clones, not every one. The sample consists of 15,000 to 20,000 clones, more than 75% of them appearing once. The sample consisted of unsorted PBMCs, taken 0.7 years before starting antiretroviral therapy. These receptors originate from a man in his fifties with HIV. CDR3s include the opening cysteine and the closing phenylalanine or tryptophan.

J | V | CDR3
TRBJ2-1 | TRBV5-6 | CASSPPGREGINEQFF
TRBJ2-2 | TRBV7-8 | CASSLGGSRWGTGELFF
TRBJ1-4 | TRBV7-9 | CASQLAQGLTEKLFF
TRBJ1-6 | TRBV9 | CASSEGQLINSPLHF
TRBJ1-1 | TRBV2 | CASRRQGWDTEAFF
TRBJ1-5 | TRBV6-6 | CASSYRGTQPQHF
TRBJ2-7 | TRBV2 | CASSDPGQGPYEQYF
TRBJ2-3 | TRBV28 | CASSLDGPDTQYF
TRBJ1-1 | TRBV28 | CASSLGGPEAFF
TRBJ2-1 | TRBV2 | CASSVAGGDNNEQFF
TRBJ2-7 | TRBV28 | CASNPRRGGASYEQYF
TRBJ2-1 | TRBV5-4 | CASSFTGQGYNEQFF
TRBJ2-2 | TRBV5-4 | CASSLVRFRGAGELFF
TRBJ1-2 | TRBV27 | CASSKNRDQNYGYTF
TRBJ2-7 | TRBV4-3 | CASSPREGNGEQYF
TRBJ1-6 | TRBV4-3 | CASSQDVGRNSPLHF
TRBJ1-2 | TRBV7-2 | CASSLVGQGGGYTF
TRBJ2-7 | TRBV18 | CASSFLAGGSSYEQYF
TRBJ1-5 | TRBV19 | CASSIDHLNQPQHF
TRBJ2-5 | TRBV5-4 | CASSTPGGETQYF
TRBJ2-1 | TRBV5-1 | CASSSGRLAGVAEQFF
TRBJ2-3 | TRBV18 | CASSPIIGSDTQYF
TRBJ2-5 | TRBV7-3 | CASSRGGGGETQYF
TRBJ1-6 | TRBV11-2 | CASSLLKDRVESPLHF
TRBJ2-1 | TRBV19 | CASSMTTSSYNEQFF
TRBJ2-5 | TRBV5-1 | CASSSRLAGRQETQYF
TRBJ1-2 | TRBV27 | CASSPIKRTAYSNYGYTF
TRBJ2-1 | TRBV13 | CASSEGGEGDEQFF
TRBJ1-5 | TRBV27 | CASSPRGTQNQPQHF
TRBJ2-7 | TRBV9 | CASSYTGLDEQYF
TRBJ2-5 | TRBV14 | CASSLGETQYF
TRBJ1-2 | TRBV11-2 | CASSLDPNSHGYTF
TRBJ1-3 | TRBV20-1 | CSAYTGNTIYF
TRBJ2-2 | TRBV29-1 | CSVGGNQDPGELFF
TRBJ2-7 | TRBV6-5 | CASSQGPLYEQYF
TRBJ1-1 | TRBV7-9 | CASSSALGGNTEAFF
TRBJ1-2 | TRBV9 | CASSVRDRGLGYTF
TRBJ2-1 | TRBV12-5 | CASGLLVVGDSYNEQFF
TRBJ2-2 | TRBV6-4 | CASSEVAGDTGELFF
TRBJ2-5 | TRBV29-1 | CSVDAPGETQYF
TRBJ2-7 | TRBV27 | CASPCAGATYEQYF
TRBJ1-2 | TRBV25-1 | CASSELRVNGGYTF
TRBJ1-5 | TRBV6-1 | CASSYNPGNQPQHF
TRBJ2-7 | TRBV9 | CASSVLDTAYEQYF
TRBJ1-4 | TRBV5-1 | CASSLAGYNEKLFF
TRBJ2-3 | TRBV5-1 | CASQGVGPPDTQYF
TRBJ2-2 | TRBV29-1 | CSVEGDRAITGELFF
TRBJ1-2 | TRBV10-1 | CASSESPGNGYTF
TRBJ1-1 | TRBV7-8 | CASSLYANTEAFF
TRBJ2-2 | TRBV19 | CASSKWGTSPTNTGELFF